This is a list of T cell receptor beta chains from one sample in a study of a mutant IDH1 vaccine in newly diagnosed glioma. The antigens these receptors bind are not known. Clones were read by immunoSEQ multiplex PCR, and TCRdb kept only the in-frame ones, dropping some. The sample yields roughly 86,000 clones, over 85% seen once. The material sequenced was PBMCs, taken from a glioma patient whose treatment included an IDH1 peptide vaccine. Every receptor here comes from a woman aged 45 to 65 with glioma. Each CDR3 is given with its conserved first and last residue. A D gene is named only where the DNA matches it firmly. A row's size may be missing; if present it is once, few, many or a size class.

V,size,D,CDR3
TRBV28,.,.,CASSFEGVRTDTQYF
TRBV19,.,.,CAIPIRDRVSGSRYTGELFF
TRBV27,.,.,CASSWTGRTSTDTQYF
TRBV9,.,.,CASSVVGSSHEQYF
TRBV4-1,few,.,CASSQEPASYGYTF
TRBV5-4,.,.,CASSQGGLARVHTGELFF
TRBV5-1,.,.,CASSLGRTGTYEQYF
TRBV6-1,.,.,CASRRVDYGYTF
TRBV4-1,once,TRBD1,CASSPGTGRYEQYF
TRBV9,.,.,CASSPTGAPLSYEQYF
TRBV11-2,.,TRBD1,CASSSPRGRNEQYF
TRBV5-4,.,TRBD1,CASSRTGVGTEAFF
TRBV19,few,.,CASSIDQGKEQFF
TRBV10-3,.,TRBD1,CAISSPGQKSNEQFF
TRBV18,few,.,CASSTNPTDTQYF
TRBV7-9,.,TRBD2,CASSLLAGGQETQYF
TRBV28,.,TRBD1,CASSLVGQGAYEQYF
TRBV18,.,.,CASSPARGVTEAFF
TRBV2,.,TRBD1,CASSGQVSYEQYF
TRBV27,.,TRBD2,CASSLPRGSGYNEQFF
TRBV9,.,TRBD2,CASSVTAQRDWGDTQYF
TRBV19,few,.,CASSQRVEKLFF
TRBV7-2,.,TRBD2,CASSVERDTREQYF
TRBV2,.,.,CASRRTRATNEKLFF
TRBV10-3,.,TRBD1,CAISPDRGLTGELFF
TRBV7-2,.,TRBD1,CASSMDRGLNEQYF
TRBV19,.,TRBD1,CAEDRGKTQYF
TRBV7-8,few,TRBD1,CASSFTGALGYTF
TRBV6-6,.,.,CASSYSDIEHRGAVF
TRBV5-1,.,TRBD2,CASSTGLAGYEQYF
TRBV10-1,few,TRBD1,CASSSGTGNSPLHF
TRBV19,.,.,CASITPAWKTMTGNTEAFF
TRBV5-1,.,TRBD1,CASSLRQGAGEEQYF
TRBV19,.,.,CASSLQGLNTEAFF
TRBV5-1,few,.,CASIPGDPSTGELFF
TRBV2,once,.,CASTLTRDSRPQHF
TRBV5-1,.,.,CASTLGGIGGYTF
TRBV30,once,.,CAWRDGTTTYGYTF
TRBV2,.,.,CASSEAGAEQYF
TRBV27,once,TRBD1,CASSLSIRQGFGRYGYTF
TRBV29-1,.,.,CSVLREAGEAFF
TRBV28,.,TRBD1,CASSLPGTGTPYEQYF